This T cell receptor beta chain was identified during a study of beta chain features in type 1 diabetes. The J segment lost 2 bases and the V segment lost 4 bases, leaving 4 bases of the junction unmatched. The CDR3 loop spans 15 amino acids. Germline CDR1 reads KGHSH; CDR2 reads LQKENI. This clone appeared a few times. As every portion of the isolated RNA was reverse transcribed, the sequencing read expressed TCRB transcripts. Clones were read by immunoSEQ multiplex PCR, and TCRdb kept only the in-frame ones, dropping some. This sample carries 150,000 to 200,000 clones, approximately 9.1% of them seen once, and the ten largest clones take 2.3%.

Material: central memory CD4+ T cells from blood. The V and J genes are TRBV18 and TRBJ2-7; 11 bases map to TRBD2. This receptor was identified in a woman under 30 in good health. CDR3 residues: CASSQTSGAAYEQYF. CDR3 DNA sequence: TGTGCCAGCTCACAGACTAGCGGGGCCGCCTACGAGCAGTACTTC.